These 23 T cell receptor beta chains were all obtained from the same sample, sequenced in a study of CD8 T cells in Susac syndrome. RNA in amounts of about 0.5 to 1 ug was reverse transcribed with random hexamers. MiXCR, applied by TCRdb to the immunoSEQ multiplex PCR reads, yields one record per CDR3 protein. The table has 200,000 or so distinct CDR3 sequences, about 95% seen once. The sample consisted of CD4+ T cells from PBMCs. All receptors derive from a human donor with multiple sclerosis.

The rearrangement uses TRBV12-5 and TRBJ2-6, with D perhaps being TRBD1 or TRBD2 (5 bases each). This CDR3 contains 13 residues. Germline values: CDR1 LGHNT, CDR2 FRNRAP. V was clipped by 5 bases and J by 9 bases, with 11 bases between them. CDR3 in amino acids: CASGPGPFNVLTF. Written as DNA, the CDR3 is TGTGCTAGTGGTCCGGGGCCTTTCAACGTCCTGACTTTC.

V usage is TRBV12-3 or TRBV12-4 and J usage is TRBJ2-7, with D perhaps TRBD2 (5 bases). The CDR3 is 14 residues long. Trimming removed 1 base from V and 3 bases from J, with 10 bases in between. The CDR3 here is CASSLGFRGYEQYF. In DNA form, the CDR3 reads TGTGCCAGCAGTTTAGGCTTCCGGGGCTACGAGCAGTACTTC.

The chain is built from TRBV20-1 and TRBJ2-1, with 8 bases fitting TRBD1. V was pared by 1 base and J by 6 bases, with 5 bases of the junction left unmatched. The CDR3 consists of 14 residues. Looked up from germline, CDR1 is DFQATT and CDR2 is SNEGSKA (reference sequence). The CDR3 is CSARGQTGVNEQFF. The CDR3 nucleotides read TGCAGTGCTAGAGGTCAGACAGGGGTCAATGAGCAGTTCTTC.

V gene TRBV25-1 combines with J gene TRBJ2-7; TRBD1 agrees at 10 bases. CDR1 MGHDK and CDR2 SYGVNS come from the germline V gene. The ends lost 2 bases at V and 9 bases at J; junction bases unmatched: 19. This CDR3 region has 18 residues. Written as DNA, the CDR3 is TGTGCCAGCAGTGAACGAGGTCGAGGTATGCGGGACAGGGGAAGGCAGTACTTC. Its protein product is CASSERGRGMRDRGRQYF.

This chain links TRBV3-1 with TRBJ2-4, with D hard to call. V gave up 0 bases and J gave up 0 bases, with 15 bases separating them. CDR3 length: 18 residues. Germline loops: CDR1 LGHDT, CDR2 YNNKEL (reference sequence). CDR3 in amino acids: CASSQEGSPILAKNIQYF. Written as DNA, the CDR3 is TGTGCCAGCAGCCAAGAAGGAAGTCCAATTTTAGCCAAAAACATTCAGTACTTC.

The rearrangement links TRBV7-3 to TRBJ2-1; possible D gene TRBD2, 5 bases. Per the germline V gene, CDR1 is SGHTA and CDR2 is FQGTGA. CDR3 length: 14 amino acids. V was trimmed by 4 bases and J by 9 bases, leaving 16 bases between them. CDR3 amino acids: CASSSVSYGGEQFF. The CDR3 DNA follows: TGTGCCAGCAGCTCGGTGTCCTACGGAGGTGAGCAGTTCTTC.

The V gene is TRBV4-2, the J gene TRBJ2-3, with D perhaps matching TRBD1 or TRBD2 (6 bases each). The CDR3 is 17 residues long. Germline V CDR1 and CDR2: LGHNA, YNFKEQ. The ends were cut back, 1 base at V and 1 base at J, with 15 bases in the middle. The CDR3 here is CASSQGGGPEGTDTQYF. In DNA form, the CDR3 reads TGTGCCAGCAGCCAAGGTGGGGGGCCGGAGGGCACAGATACGCAGTATTTT.

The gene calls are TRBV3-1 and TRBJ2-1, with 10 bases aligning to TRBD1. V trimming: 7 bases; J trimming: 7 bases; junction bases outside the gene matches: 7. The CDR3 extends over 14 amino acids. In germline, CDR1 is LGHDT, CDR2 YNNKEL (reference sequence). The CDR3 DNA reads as TGTGCCAGCAACAGACAGGGGGCGCAGAATGAGCAGTTCTTC. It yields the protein CASNRQGAQNEQFF.

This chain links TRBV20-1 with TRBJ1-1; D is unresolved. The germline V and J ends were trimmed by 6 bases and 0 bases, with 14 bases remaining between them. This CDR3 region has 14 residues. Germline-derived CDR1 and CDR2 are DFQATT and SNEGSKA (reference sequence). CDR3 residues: CSATSPRLNTEAFF. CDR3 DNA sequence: TGCAGTGCGACGTCCCCGCGGTTGAACACTGAAGCTTTCTTT.

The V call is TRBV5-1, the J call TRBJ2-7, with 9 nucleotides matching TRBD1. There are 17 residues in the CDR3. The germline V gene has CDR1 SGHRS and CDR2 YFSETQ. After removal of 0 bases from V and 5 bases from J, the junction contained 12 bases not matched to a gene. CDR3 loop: CASSLGGQGRIGDEQYF. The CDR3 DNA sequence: TGCGCCAGCAGCTTGGGGGGACAGGGAAGAATTGGCGACGAGCAGTACTTC.

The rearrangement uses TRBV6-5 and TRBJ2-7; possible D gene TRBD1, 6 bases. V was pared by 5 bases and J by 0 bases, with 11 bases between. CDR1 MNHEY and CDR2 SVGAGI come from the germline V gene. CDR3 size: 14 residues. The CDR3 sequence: CASSRDRISYEQYF. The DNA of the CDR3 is TGTGCCAGCAGTAGAGACAGGATCTCCTACGAGCAGTACTTC.

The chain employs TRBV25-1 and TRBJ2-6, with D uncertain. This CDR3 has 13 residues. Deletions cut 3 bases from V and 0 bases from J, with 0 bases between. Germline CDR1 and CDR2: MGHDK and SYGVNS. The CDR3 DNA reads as TGTGCCAGCAGTGACTCTGGGGCCAACGTCCTGACTTTC. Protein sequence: CASSDSGANVLTF.

This CDR3 is CASSLYGTEAFF. CDR3 DNA: TGTGCCAGCAGCTTGTATGGGACTGAAGCTTTCTTT. V and J are TRBV7-8 and TRBJ1-1, with D uncertain. This CDR3 is built from 12 residues. CDR1 SGHVS and CDR2 FQNEAQ come from the germline V gene. Trimming shortened V by 3 bases and J by 5 bases, and 7 bases separated the two germline ends.

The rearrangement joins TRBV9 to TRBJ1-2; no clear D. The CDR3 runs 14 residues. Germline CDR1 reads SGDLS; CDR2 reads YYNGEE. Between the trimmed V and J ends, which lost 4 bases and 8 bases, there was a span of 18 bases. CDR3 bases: TGTGCCAGCAGCCCAGACCCGGAGAGGCGCGGCTACACCTTC. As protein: CASSPDPERRGYTF.

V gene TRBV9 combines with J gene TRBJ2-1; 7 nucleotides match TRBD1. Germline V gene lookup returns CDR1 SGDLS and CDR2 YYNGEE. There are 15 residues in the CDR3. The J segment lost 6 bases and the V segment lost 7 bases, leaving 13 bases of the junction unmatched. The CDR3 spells CASGRQGSEGNEQFF. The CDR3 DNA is TGTGCCAGCGGGCGACAGGGTTCGGAAGGCAATGAGCAGTTCTTC.

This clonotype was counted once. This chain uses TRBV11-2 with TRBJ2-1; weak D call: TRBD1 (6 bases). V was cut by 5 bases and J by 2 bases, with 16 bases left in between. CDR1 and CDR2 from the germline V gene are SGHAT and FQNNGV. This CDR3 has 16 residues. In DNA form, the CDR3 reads TGTGCCAGCAGCACCTTCAGGGGTCGCGCCTACAATGAGCAGTTCTTC. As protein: CASSTFRGRAYNEQFF.

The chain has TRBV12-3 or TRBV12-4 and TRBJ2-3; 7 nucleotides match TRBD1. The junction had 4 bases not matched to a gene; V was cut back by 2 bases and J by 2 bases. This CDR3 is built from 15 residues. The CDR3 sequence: CASSLRDRYTDTQYF. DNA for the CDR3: TGTGCCAGCAGTTTACGGGACAGATACACAGATACGCAGTATTTT.

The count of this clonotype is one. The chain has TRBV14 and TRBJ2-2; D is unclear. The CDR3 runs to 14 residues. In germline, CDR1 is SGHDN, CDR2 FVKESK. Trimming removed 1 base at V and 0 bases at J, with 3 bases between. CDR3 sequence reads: CASSQVANTGELFF. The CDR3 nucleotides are TGTGCCAGCAGCCAAGTCGCGAACACCGGGGAGCTGTTTTTT.

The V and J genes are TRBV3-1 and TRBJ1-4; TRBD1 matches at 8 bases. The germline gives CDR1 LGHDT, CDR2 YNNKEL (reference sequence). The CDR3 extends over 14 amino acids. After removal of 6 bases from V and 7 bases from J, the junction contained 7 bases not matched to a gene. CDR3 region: CASSIGTGPEKLFF. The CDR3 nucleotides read TGTGCCAGCAGTATCGGGACAGGACCTGAAAAACTGTTTTTT. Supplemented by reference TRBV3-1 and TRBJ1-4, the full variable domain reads DTAVSQTPKYLVTQMGNDKSIKCEQNLGHDTMYWYKQDSKKFLKIMFSYNNKELIINETVPNRFSPKSPDKAHLNLHINSLELGDSAVYFCASSIGTGPEKLFFGSGTQLSVL.

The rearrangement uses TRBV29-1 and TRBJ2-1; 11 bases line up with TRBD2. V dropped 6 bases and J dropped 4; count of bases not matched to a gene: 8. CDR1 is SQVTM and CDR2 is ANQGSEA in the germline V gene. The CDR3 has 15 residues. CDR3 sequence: CSVQRTSGPYNEQFF. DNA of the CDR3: TGCAGCGTCCAACGGACTAGCGGGCCATACAATGAGCAGTTCTTC.

DNA of the CDR3: TGTGCCAGCAGCCAACTACAGGGGGCAAACACTGAAGCTTTCTTT. Translating it yields CASSQLQGANTEAFF. The rearrangement joins TRBV12-3 or TRBV12-4 to TRBJ1-1; 9 nucleotides agree with TRBD1. V shed 6 bases and J 2 bases; nucleotides not matched to a gene: 7. The CDR3 is 15 residues long.

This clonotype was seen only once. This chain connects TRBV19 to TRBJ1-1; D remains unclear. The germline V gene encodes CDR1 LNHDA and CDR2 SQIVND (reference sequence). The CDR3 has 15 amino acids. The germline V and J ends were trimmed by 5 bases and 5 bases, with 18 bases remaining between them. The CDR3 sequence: CASSSRTNTGTEAFF. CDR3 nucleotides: TGTGCCAGTAGTTCTCGGACGAACACGGGGACTGAAGCTTTCTTT.

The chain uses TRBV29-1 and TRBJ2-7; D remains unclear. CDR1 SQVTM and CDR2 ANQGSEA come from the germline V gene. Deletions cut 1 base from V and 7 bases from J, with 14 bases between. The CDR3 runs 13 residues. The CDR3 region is CSVEGLTIREQYF. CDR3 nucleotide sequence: TGCAGCGTTGAAGGGCTTACCATCAGGGAGCAGTACTTC.